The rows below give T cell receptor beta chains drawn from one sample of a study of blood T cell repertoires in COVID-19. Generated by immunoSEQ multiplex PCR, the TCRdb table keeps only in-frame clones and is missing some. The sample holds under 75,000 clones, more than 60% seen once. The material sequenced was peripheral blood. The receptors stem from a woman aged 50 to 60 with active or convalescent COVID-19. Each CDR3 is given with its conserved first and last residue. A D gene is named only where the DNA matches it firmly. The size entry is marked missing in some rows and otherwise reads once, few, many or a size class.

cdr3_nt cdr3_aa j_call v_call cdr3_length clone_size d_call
TGCGCCAGCAGCCTGGAGGGGGAGTATCATCAGCCCCAGCATTTT CASSLEGEYHQPQHF TRBJ1-5 TRBV5-1 15 few -
TGCGCCAGCAGCCAAGCCAGGGGTTTGTCCTACGAGCAGTACTTC CASSQARGLSYEQYF TRBJ2-7 TRBV4-1 15 - -
TGTGCCACCAGTGATCAAGCCCCGGGACAAACAAGCTCTGGGGCCAACGTCCTGACTTTC CATSDQAPGQTSSGANVLTF TRBJ2-6 TRBV24-1 20 - -
TGTGCCAGCAGTTCTGGGACAGGTCCAAGATGCGAGCAGTACTTC CASSSGTGPRCEQYF TRBJ2-7 TRBV28 15 once TRBD1
TGTGCCACCAGCAGAATCAGACTAGATACGCAGTATTTT CATSRIRLDTQYF TRBJ2-3 TRBV15 13 once -
TGCGCCAGTCGACAGGGGGCATCTGGAAACACCATATATTTT CASRQGASGNTIYF TRBJ1-3 TRBV5-1 14 - TRBD1
TGTGCCAGCAGGGCCGCGGTTGGCTATGGCTACACCTTC CASRAAVGYGYTF TRBJ1-2 TRBV13 13 - -
TGTGCCAGTAGTACTACTAGCGGAGAAACACCCTACGAGCAGTACTTC CASSTTSGETPYEQYF TRBJ2-7 TRBV19 16 - TRBD2
TGTGCCAGCAGTGACGAGCCGAACACTGAAGCTTTCTTT CASSDEPNTEAFF TRBJ1-1 TRBV2 13 - -
TGTGCCAGCAGCGCTACTTACAGGGGGCCGGGCACTGAAGCTTTCTTT CASSATYRGPGTEAFF TRBJ1-1 TRBV11-3 16 - TRBD1
TGTGCCACCAGCAGAGACCGAGGGAGCGGTCAGCCCCAGCATTTT CATSRDRGSGQPQHF TRBJ1-5 TRBV15 15 - -
TGTGCCAGCATACTAGGACTAGCGGGACTCTACGAGCAGTACTTC CASILGLAGLYEQYF TRBJ2-7 TRBV6-5 15 - TRBD2
TGTGCAAGTCGCTTAGCCGACAGGGAAAATTCGTACGAGCAGTACTTC CASRLADRENSYEQYF TRBJ2-7 TRBV12-2 16 - -
TGTGCCAGCAGCTCAAATCCGGCCAACGTCCTGACTTTC CASSSNPANVLTF TRBJ2-6 TRBV9 13 - -
TGTGCCAGCAGTTCCGCCCGGGATCCCTCCGGGGAGCTGTTTTTT CASSSARDPSGELFF TRBJ2-2 TRBV7-9 15 - -
TGTGCCAGCAGCATGGCGGGGAGGGCCTCCTACAATGAGCAGTTCTTC CASSMAGRASYNEQFF TRBJ2-1 TRBV5-4 16 - TRBD2
TGTGCCAGCAGCCCCGGGACTTGGTTCGACGAGCAGTACTTC CASSPGTWFDEQYF TRBJ2-7 TRBV9 14 once -
TGTGCCAGCAGGGGAGCGGGAGGCCGGCAGGTGTTTTTT CASRGAGGRQVFF TRBJ2-2 TRBV28 13 - TRBD2
TGTGCCAGCAGCCTACAGGGTTTGGGCTACGAGCAGTACTTC CASSLQGLGYEQYF TRBJ2-7 TRBV5-6 14 - -
TGTGCCAGCAGTTTCCAGGGGGTTGTGGGTGAGCAGTACTTC CASSFQGVVGEQYF TRBJ2-7 TRBV28 14 few TRBD1
TGCGCCAGCAGCTTGGAATCCAGGGACTACGAGCAGTACTTC CASSLESRDYEQYF TRBJ2-7 TRBV5-1 14 - -
TGTGCCAGCAGTCGGACTAGCGGGAGGGCTTATGAGCAGTTCTTC CASSRTSGRAYEQFF TRBJ2-1 TRBV6-6 15 - TRBD2
TGTGCCATCTCCAGGGGGCGGGACACTGAAGCTTTCTTT CAISRGRDTEAFF TRBJ1-1 TRBV10-3 13 - TRBD1
TGCAGTGCTAGGACGGGAGCCGAGCAGTACTTC CSARTGAEQYF TRBJ2-7 TRBV20-1 11 - -
TGTGCCAGCAGCCAAGCGGGAGGGCCTATCATTCAGTACTTC CASSQAGGPIIQYF TRBJ2-4 TRBV4-2 14 - TRBD2
TGCGCCAGCTCCGGGGGAGAGACCCAGTACTTC CASSGGETQYF TRBJ2-5 TRBV10-1 11 many -
TGTGCCAGCAGCGCCCGACTGCAGGGAAAACTGTTTTTT CASSARLQGKLFF TRBJ1-4 TRBV9 13 - -
TGTGCCAGCAGCAAAGATGGGGGCGCACAGCCCCAGCATTTT CASSKDGGAQPQHF TRBJ1-5 TRBV7-9 14 - -
TGTGCCAGCAGTTACTTCCCGTCCCTCGAGCAGTACTTC CASSYFPSLEQYF TRBJ2-7 TRBV6-2/TRBV6-3 13 - -
TGTGCCAGCAGCCTGAGACAGGTCCTAATAGCCCTCACCTACGAGCAGTACTTC CASSLRQVLIALTYEQYF TRBJ2-7 TRBV7-8 18 - -
TGCGCCAGCGGGACTAGCGGTCGGCGGGAGACCCAGTACTTC CASGTSGRRETQYF TRBJ2-5 TRBV5-1 14 few TRBD2
TGTGCCAGCAGCTCTACCTACAGGGGCAGGAATGAAAAACTGTTTTTT CASSSTYRGRNEKLFF TRBJ1-4 TRBV7-6 16 - TRBD1
TGCGCCAGCAGCCCCTGGGGACAGGTCCCCATCGGGGAGCTGTTTTTT CASSPWGQVPIGELFF TRBJ2-2 TRBV5-1 16 - TRBD1
TGTGCCTGGAGCCATTACACCGGGGAGCTGTTTTTT CAWSHYTGELFF TRBJ2-2 TRBV30 12 many -
TGTGCCAGCAGCAAAGGCGTACCTGCCCGGCGGACTAGCGGGAGTAGGGGGGAGCTGTTTTTT CASSKGVPARRTSGSRGELFF TRBJ2-2 TRBV21-1 21 - -
TGTGCCTGGAGCTTGGGGCTCTCTGGGGCCAACGTCCTGACTTTC CAWSLGLSGANVLTF TRBJ2-6 TRBV30 15 few -